This entry concerns a single T cell receptor (beta chain). What it binds is not known. Germline CDR1 and CDR2: SEHNR and FQNEAQ (reference sequence). This CDR3 is built from 14 residues. V lost 1 base, J lost 6 bases, and 12 bases lay in between. PCR amplification relied on 60 Vbeta primers (plus 13 Jbeta primers). Measured with immunoSEQ multiplex PCR; TCRdb has only the in-frame clones, and not every one. The table has over 150,000 clones, about 82% seen once. These data belong to a study of cytomegalovirus exposure and HLA in healthy donors. Study summary: For the approximately 400 genotyped donors, more than 80% fell within the Caucasian-associated ancestry cluster.

Points from the study as a whole: CMV serostatus was the sole immune exposure information available. Testing in vitro showed a few CMV-associated chains specific for CMV antigens.

This sequence originates from a woman aged 45 to 65 in good health and CMV-seropositive. The specimen sequenced was PBMCs. The chain carries TRBV7-9 and TRBJ1-1; no clear D. CDR3 loop: CASSLGWSGSEAFF. The CDR3 nucleotides read TGTGCCAGCAGCTTAGGGTGGTCCGGGTCTGAAGCTTTCTTT.